Listed below are T cell receptor beta chains from one sample, sequenced in a study of shared clonotypes between healthy human individuals. The data were produced by immunoSEQ multiplex PCR, yet TCRdb's version contains in-frame clones alone and is incomplete. This table has about 2 million clones, roughly 95% appearing once. Specimen: naive CD8+ T cells sorted from blood. The receptors here all came from a man younger than 35 in good health. Both conserved end residues are part of each CDR3. D genes are given only for firm matches. A row's size may be missing; if present it is once, few, many or a size class.

clone size,D gene,J gene,V gene,CDR3 protein,CDR3 DNA
.,TRBD2,TRBJ2-2,TRBV13,CASSLLAGVSTGELFF,TGTGCCAGCAGCTTACTAGCGGGAGTTAGCACCGGGGAGCTGTTTTTT
.,.,TRBJ2-1,TRBV13,CASSATSNEQFF,TGTGCCAGCAGCGCAACTAGCAATGAGCAGTTCTTC
.,.,TRBJ1-2,TRBV6-5,CASSRQDQLYGYTF,TGTGCCAGCAGCCGACAGGATCAGTTGTATGGCTACACCTTC
.,.,TRBJ2-7,TRBV4-1,CASSQAGRQLTSYEQYF,TGCGCCAGCAGCCAAGCGGGACGACAGCTGACCTCCTACGAGCAGTACTTC
.,TRBD1,TRBJ1-4,TRBV2,CASSDETGGAYEKLFF,TGTGCCAGCAGTGATGAGACAGGGGGCGCTTATGAAAAACTGTTTTTT
once,.,TRBJ2-4,TRBV4-1,CASSQDDRAGSIQYF,TGCGCCAGCAGCCAAGATGATCGGGCGGGCTCCATTCAGTACTTC
.,.,TRBJ2-7,TRBV6-6,CASSDGTSFYEQYF,TGTGCCAGCAGTGACGGGACCTCCTTCTACGAGCAGTACTTC
.,.,TRBJ2-7,TRBV7-2,CASSLAGPSYEQYF,TGTGCCAGCAGCTTAGCAGGGCCCTCCTACGAGCAGTACTTC
.,.,TRBJ2-5,TRBV9,CASSVAGPGETQYF,TGTGCCAGCAGCGTAGCTGGGCCCGGAGAGACCCAGTACTTC
few,.,TRBJ1-2,TRBV9,CASWSDYGYTF,TGTGCCAGCTGGTCAGACTATGGCTACACCTTC
.,.,TRBJ2-3,TRBV5-6,CASSLDSTDTQYF,TGTGCCAGCAGCCTGGACAGCACAGATACGCAGTATTTT
.,.,TRBJ2-1,TRBV7-6,CASSLGGGQYYNEQFF,TGTGCCAGCAGCTTAGGGGGGGGACAGTATTACAATGAGCAGTTCTTC
.,.,TRBJ2-1,TRBV27,CASSLFSTTPGSGEQFF,TGTGCCAGCAGTTTATTTTCAACTACCCCAGGCTCCGGTGAGCAGTTCTTC
.,TRBD2,TRBJ2-7,TRBV5-1,CASSSWGGGSDEQYF,TGCGCCAGCAGCTCCTGGGGCGGGGGGAGCGACGAGCAGTACTTC
.,.,TRBJ2-3,TRBV28,CASSSPDGGNTDTQYF,TGTGCCAGCAGTTCCCCGGACGGGGGTAACACAGATACGCAGTATTTT
.,.,TRBJ1-2,TRBV6-5,CASSYENNYGYTF,TGTGCCAGCAGTTACGAGAATAACTATGGCTACACCTTC
.,TRBD1,TRBJ2-7,TRBV30,CAWDRETYEQYF,TGTGCCTGGGACAGGGAAACCTACGAGCAGTACTTC
.,.,TRBJ1-2,TRBV4-1,CASSQDLVGYTF,TGCGCCAGCAGCCAAGATTTGGTTGGCTACACCTTC
.,TRBD1,TRBJ1-1,TRBV5-1,CASSPRTGGSNTEAFF,TGCGCCAGCAGCCCTCGGACAGGGGGGTCGAACACTGAAGCTTTCTTT
.,.,TRBJ2-1,TRBV7-9,CASSLESTEQFF,TGTGCCAGCAGCTTAGAATCTACTGAGCAGTTCTTC